What follows are 5 T cell receptor beta chains derived from one specimen sequenced in a study of Ad26.COV2.S vaccination and SARS-CoV-2 variants. Here immunoSEQ multiplex PCR was the method, and the copy in TCRdb shows in-frame clones only, minus some. The table has some 460,000 clones, roughly nine tenths seen once; the top ten hold under 2%. This sample's treatment: around 19 received Ad26.COV2.S at low or high dose, single or two shots; roughly five received placebo; per-sample allocation not given. Vaccine and placebo recipients were sampled on day 63 after the first injection. Sequencing was performed on peripheral blood, taken in a trial of Ad26.COV2.S vaccine versus placebo. Source of these receptors: a person aged 18 to 59 who received the Ad26.COV2.S COVID-19 vaccine or a placebo.

For this clone: At one boundary the junction diverges from the germline segment, which might be a read error. The rearrangement links TRBV7-9 to TRBJ2-3; D is possibly TRBD2 (6 bases). Germline V gives CDR1 SEHNR, CDR2 FQNEAQ (reference sequence). The CDR3 is 13 amino acids. CDR3 amino acids: CASSWGETVTQYF. The DNA for the CDR3 is TGTGCCAGCAGCTGGGGGGAGACAGTTACGCAGTATTTT. Using reference TRBV7-9 and TRBJ2-3 for the parts outside the CDR3, the full variable domain is DTGVSQNPRHKITKRGQNVTFRCDPISEHNRLYWYRQTLGQGPEFLTYFQNEAQLEKSRLLSDRFSAERPKGSFSTLEIQRTEQGDSAMYLCASSWGETVTQYFGPGTRLTVL.

This chain joins TRBV5-6 and TRBJ1-2; D not certain. CDR1 SGHDT and CDR2 YYEEEE come from the germline V gene. V was cut by 0 bases and J by 4 bases, with 7 bases left in between. The CDR3 has 13 amino acids. CDR3 residues: CASSLGSGYGYTF. CDR3 DNA sequence: TGTGCCAGCAGCTTGGGGAGTGGCTATGGCTACACCTTC.

The rearrangement uses TRBV7-2 and TRBJ2-1; weak D call: TRBD1 (5 bases). Per the germline V gene, CDR1 is SGHTA and CDR2 is FQGNSA. The CDR3 covers 14 residues. V lost 8 bases to trimming and J lost 2 bases, with 13 bases between them. CDR3 in amino acids: CASGAVLPYNEQFF. For the CDR3, the DNA is TGTGCCAGCGGGGCAGTACTACCCTACAATGAGCAGTTCTTC.

The chain links TRBV4-2 to TRBJ1-4; weak D call: TRBD1 (5 bases). Germline V lookup: CDR1 LGHNA, CDR2 YNFKEQ. This CDR3 has 15 residues. Trimming took off 4 bases at V and 8 bases at J, with 17 bases between the two ends. CDR3 nucleotides: TGTGCCAGCAGCCGTAGCGGGACTTCGAAGGAAAAACTGTTTTTT. It is translated as CASSRSGTSKEKLFF.

This chain uses TRBV5-4 with TRBJ1-2; TRBD1 agrees at 7 bases. CDR1 and CDR2 from the germline V gene are SGHNT and YYREEE (reference sequence). This CDR3 is 18 amino acids long. Unmatched junction bases numbered 17, after V lost 0 bases and J lost 6 bases. Written as DNA, the CDR3 is TGTGCCAGCAGCTTGGATTGGAGGGGGCTGAGCCTTTCGAATGGCTACACCTTC. Translated: CASSLDWRGLSLSNGYTF.